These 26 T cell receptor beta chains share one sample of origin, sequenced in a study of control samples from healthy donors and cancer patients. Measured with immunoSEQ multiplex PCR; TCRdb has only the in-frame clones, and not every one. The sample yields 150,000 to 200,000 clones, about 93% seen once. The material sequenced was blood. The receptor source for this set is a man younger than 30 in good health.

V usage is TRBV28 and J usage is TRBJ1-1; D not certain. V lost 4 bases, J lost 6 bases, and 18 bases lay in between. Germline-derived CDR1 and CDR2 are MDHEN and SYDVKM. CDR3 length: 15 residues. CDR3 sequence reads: CASSSSTEMSAEAFF. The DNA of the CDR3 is TGTGCCAGCAGTTCCTCAACCGAGATGAGCGCTGAAGCTTTCTTT.

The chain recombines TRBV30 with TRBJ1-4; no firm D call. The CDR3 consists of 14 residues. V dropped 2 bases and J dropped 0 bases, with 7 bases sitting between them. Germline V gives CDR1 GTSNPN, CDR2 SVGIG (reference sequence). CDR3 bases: TGTGCCTGGAGTTCCTTTGCAACTAATGAAAAACTGTTTTTT. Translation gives CAWSSFATNEKLFF. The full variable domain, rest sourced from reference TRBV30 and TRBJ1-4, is SQTIHQWPATLVQPVGSPLSLECTVEGTSNPNLYWYRQAAGRGLQLLFYSVGIGQISSEVPQNLSASRPQDRQFILSSKKLLLSDSGFYLCAWSSFATNEKLFFGSGTQLSVL.

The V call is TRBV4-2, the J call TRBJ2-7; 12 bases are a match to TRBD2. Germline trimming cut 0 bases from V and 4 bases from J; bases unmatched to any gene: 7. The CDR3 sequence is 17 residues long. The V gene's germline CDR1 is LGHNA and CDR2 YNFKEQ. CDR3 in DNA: TGTGCCAGCAGCCAAGATTCCCTAGCGGGGGGGAGGTACGAGCAGTACTTC. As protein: CASSQDSLAGGRYEQYF.

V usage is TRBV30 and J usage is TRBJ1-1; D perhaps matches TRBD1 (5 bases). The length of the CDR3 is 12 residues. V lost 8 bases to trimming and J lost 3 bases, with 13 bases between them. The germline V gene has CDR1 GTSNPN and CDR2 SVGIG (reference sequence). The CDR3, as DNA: TGTGCCGGAAAACAGGAGCACACTGAAGCTTTCTTT. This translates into CAGKQEHTEAFF.

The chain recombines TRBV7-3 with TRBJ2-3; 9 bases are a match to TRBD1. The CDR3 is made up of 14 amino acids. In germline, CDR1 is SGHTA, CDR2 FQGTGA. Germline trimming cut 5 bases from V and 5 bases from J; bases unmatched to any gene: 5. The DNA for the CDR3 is TGTGCCAGCAGCCCGGGACAGGGTGAAGATACGCAGTATTTT. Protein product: CASSPGQGEDTQYF. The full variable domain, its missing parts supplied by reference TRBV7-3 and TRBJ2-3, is GAGVSQTPSNKVTEKGKYVELRCDPISGHTALYWYRQSLGQGPEFLIYFQGTGAADDSGLPNDRFFAVRPEGSVSTLKIQRTERGDSAVYLCASSPGQGEDTQYFGPGTRLTVL.

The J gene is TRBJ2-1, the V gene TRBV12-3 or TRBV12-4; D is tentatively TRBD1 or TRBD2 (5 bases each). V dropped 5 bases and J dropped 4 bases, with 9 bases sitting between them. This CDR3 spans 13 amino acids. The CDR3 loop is CASSRGRYNEQFF. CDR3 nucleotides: TGTGCCAGCAGTCGGGGACGGTACAATGAGCAGTTCTTC.

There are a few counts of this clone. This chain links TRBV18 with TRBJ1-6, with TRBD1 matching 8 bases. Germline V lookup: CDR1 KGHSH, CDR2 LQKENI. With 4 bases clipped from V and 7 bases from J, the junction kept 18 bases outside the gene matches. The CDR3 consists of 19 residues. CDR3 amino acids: CASSQGQGSYLVGNSPLHF. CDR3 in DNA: TGTGCCAGCTCACAAGGACAGGGAAGTTATCTAGTCGGCAATTCACCCCTCCACTTT. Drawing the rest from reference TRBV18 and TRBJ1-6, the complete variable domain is NAGVMQNPRHLVRRRGQEARLRCSPMKGHSHVYWYRQLPEEGLKFMVYLQKENIIDESGMPKERFSAEFPKEGPSILRIQQVVRGDSAAYFCASSQGQGSYLVGNSPLHFGNGTRLTVT.

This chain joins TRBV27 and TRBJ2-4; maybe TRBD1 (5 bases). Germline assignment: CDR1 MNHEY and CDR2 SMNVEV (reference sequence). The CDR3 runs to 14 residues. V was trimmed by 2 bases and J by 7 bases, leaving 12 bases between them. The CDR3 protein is CASSLMGRMNIQYF. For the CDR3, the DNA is TGTGCCAGCAGTTTAATGGGGCGAATGAACATTCAGTACTTC.

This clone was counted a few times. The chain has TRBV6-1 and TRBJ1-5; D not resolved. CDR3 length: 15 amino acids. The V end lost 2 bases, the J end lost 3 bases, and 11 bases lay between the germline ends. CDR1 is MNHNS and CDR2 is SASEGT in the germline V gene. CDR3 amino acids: CASSETGGINQPQHF. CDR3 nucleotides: TGTGCCAGCAGTGAAACCGGCGGTATCAATCAGCCCCAGCATTTT.

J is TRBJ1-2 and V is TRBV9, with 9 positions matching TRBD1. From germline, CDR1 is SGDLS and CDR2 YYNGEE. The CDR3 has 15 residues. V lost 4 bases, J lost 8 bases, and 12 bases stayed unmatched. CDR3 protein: CASSPERGQGGGYTF. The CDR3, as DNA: TGTGCCAGCAGCCCCGAGAGGGGACAGGGCGGGGGCTACACCTTC.

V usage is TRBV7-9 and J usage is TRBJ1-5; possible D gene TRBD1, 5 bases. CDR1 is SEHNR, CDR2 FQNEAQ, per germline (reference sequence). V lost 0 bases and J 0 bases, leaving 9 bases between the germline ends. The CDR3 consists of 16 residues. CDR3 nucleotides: TGTGCCAGCAGCTTAGCTGGGGCAGCTAGCAATCAGCCCCAGCATTTT. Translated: CASSLAGAASNQPQHF.

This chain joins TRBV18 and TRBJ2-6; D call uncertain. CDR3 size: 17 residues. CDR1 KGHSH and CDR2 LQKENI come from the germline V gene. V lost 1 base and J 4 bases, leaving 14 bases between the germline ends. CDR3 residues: CASSPQDQLTGANVLTF. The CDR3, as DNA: TGTGCCAGCTCACCACAGGATCAGCTCACGGGGGCCAACGTCCTGACTTTC.

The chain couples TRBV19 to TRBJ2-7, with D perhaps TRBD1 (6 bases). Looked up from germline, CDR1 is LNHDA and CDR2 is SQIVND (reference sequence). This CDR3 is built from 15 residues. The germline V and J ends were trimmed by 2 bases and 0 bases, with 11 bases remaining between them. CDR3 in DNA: TGTGCCAGTAGTATAATACAGGGTAGCTCCTACGAGCAGTACTTC. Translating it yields CASSIIQGSSYEQYF.

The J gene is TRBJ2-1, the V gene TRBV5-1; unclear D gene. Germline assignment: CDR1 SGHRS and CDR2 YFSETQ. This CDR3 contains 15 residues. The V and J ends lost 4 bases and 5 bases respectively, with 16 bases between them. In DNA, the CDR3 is TGCGCCAGCAGCCGGACCCGGGCAGCGAACAATGAGCAGTTCTTC. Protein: CASSRTRAANNEQFF.

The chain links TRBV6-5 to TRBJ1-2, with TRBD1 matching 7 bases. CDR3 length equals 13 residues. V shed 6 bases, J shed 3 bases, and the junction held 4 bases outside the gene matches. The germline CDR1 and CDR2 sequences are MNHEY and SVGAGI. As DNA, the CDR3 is TGTGCCAGCAGCTCCACAGGGGACTATGGCTACACCTTC. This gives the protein CASSSTGDYGYTF.

CDR3 protein: CASSYSTGGLNEQFF. The CDR3 DNA reads TGTGCCAGCAGTTACTCGACGGGGGGGCTCAATGAGCAGTTCTTC. The V gene is TRBV6-6, the J gene TRBJ2-1; TRBD2 aligns across 8 bases. Germline CDR1 is MNHNY and CDR2 is SVGAGI (reference sequence). Losses at the gene ends were 0 bases for V and 6 bases for J; bases not matched to a gene: 4. The CDR3 loop spans 15 amino acids.

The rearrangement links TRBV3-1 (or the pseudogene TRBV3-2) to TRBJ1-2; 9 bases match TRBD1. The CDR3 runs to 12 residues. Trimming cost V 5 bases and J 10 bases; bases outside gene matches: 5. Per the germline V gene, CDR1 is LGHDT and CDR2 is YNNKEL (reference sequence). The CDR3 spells CASSSGQGSYTF. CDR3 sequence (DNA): TGTGCCAGCAGCTCGGGACAGGGATCCTACACCTTC.

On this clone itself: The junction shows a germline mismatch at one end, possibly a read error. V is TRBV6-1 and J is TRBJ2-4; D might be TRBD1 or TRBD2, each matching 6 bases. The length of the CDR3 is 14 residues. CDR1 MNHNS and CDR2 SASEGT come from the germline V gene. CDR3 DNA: TGTGCCAGCACTGAAGGGGGGACTCGGGACATTCAGTACTTC. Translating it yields CASTEGGTRDIQYF.

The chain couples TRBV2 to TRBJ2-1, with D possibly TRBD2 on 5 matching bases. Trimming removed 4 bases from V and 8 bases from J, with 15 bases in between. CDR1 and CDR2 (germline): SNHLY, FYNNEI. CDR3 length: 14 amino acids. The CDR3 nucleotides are TGTGCCAGCAGTGTAGAACTAGTTTTCGATGAGCAGTTCTTC. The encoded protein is CASSVELVFDEQFF.

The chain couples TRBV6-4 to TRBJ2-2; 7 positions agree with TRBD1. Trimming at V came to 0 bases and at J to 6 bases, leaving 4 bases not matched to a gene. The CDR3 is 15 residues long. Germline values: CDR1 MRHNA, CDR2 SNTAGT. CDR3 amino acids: CASSDSFTGAGELFF. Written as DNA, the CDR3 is TGTGCCAGCAGTGACTCGTTCACAGGGGCCGGGGAGCTGTTTTTT.

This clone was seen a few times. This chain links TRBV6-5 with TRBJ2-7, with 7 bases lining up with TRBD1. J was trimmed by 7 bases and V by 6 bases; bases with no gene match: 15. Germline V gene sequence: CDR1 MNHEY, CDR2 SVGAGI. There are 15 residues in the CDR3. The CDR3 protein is CASRINADRVNEQYF. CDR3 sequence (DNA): TGTGCCAGCAGAATCAACGCCGACAGGGTAAATGAGCAGTACTTC.

The CDR3 is CASSPTPLISTQYF. The CDR3 DNA follows: TGCGCCAGCAGCCCGACTCCCTTGATCAGTACGCAGTATTTT. V gene TRBV4-1 combines with J gene TRBJ2-3; D is unclear. Germline V gives CDR1 MGHRA, CDR2 YSYEKL. This CDR3 region has 14 residues. V was cut by 4 bases and J by 8 bases, with 16 bases left in between.

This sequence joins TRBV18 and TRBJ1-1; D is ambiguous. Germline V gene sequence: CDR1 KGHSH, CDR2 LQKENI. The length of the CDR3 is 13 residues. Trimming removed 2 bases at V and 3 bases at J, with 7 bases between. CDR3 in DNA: TGTGCCAGCTCACCAAGGAGGGACACTGAAGCTTTCTTT. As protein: CASSPRRDTEAFF.

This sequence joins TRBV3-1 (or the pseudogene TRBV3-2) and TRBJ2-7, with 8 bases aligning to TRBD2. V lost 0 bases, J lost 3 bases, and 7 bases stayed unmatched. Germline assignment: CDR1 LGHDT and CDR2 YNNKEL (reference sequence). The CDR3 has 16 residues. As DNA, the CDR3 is TGTGCCAGCAGCCAAGATGGTATAGCGGGGCTCTACGAGCAGTACTTC. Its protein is CASSQDGIAGLYEQYF.

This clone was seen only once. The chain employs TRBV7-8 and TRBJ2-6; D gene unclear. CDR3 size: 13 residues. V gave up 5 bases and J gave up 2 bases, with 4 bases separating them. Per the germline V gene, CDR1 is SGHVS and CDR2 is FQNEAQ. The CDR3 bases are TGTGCCAGCAGCGAGACTGGGGCCAACGTCCTGACTTTC. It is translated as CASSETGANVLTF. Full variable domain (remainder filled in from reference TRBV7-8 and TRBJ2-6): GAGVSQSPRYKVAKRGQDVALRCDPISGHVSLFWYQQALGQGPEFLTYFQNEAQLDKSGLPSDRFFAERPEGSVSTLKIQRTQQEDSAVYLCASSETGANVLTFGAGSRLTVL.

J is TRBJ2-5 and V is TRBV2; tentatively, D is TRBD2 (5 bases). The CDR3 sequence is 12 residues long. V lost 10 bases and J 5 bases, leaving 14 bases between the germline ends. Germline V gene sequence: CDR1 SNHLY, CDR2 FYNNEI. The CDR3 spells CATGLSLETQYF. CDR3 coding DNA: TGTGCCACCGGACTGTCGTTGGAGACCCAGTACTTC.